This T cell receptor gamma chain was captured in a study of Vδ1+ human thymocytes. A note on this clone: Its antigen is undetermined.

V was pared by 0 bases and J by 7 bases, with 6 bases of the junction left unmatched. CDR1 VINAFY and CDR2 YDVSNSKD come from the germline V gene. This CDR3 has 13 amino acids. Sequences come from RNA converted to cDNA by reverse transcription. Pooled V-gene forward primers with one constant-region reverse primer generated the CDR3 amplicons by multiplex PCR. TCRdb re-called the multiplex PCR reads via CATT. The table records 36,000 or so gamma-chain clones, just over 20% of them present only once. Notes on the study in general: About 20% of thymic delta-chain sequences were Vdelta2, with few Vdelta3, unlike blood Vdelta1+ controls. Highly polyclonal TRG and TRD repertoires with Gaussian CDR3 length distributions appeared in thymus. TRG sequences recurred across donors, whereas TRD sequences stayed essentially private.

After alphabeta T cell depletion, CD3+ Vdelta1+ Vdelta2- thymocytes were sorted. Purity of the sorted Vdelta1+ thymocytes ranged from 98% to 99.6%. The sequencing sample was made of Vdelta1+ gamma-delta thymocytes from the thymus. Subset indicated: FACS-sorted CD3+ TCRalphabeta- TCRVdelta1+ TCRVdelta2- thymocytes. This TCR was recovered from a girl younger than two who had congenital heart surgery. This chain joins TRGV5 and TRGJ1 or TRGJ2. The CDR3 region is CATWDRQEYKKLF. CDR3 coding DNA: TGTGCCACCTGGGACAGGCAGGAATATAAGAAACTCTTT.